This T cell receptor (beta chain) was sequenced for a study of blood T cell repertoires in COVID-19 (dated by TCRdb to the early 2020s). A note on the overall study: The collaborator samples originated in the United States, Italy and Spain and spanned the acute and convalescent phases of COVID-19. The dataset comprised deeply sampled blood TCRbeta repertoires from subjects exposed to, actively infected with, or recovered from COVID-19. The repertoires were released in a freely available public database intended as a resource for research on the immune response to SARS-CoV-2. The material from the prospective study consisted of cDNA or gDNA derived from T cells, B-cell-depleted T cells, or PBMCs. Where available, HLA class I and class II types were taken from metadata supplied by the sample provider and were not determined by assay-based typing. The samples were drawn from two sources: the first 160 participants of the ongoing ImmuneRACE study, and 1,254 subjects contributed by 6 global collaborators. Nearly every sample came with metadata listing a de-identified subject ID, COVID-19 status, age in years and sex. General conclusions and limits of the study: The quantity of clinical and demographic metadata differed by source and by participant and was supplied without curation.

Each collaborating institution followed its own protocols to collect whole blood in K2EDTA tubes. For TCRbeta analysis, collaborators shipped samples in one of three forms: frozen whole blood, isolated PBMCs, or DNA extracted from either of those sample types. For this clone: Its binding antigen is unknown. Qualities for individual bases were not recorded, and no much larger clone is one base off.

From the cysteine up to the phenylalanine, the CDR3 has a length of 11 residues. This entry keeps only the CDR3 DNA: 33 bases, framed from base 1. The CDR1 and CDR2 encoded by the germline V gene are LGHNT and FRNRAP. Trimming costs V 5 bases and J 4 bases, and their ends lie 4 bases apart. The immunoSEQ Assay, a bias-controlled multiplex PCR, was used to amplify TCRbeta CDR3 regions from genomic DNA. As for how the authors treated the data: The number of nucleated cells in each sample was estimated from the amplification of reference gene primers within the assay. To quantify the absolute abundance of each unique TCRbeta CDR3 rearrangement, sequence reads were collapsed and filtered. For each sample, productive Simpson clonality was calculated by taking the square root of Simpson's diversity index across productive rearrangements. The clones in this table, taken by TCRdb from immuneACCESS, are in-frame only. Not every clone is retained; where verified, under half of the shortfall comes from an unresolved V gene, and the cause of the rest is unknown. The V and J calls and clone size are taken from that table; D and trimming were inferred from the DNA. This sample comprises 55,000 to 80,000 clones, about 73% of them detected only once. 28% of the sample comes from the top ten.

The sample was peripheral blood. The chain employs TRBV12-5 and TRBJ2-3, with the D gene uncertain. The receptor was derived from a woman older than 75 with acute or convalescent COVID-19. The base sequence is TGTGCTAGTGGTAGCGCAGATACGCAGTATTTT. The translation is CASGSADTQYF.